These 24 T cell receptor beta chains were all obtained from the same sample, sequenced in a study of OX40 agonist ivuxolimab in advanced cancers. Libraries were prepared by immunoSEQ multiplex PCR; TCRdb keeps only in-frame clonotypes and omits some of them. Of around 88,000 clones detected, roughly nine tenths appear once; the ten largest clones hold roughly 0.5%. The sample in question was CD4+ or CD8+ T cells sorted from blood, obtained in a trial of the OX40 agonist ivuxolimab. The receptors stem from an adult with an advanced solid tumor such as melanoma, head and neck, liver or kidney cancer.

V usage is TRBV9 and J usage is TRBJ2-5, with 14 bases fitting TRBD2. The V gene end was trimmed by 3 bases and the J gene end by 4 bases; junction bases not matched to a gene: 11. Per germline, CDR1 SGDLS and CDR2 YYNGEE. CDR3 length equals 18 residues. The CDR3 region is CASSGRGLAGAEGETQYF. The CDR3 DNA is TGTGCCAGCAGCGGGAGGGGACTAGCGGGGGCTGAGGGAGAGACCCAGTACTTC. Drawing the rest from reference TRBV9 and TRBJ2-5, the complete variable domain is DSGVTQTPKHLITATGQRVTLRCSPRSGDLSVYWYQQSLDQGLQFLIQYYNGEERAKGNILERFSAQQFPDLHSELNLSSLELGDSALYFCASSGRGLAGAEGETQYFGPGTRLLVL.

V and J are TRBV2 and TRBJ1-6; D possibly corresponds to TRBD1 (5 bases). The CDR3 has 15 residues. Germline CDR1 SNHLY, CDR2 FYNNEI. Trimming removed 9 bases at V and 3 bases at J, with 15 bases between. The CDR3 protein is CASTGGLLYNSPLHF. The CDR3 DNA sequence: TGTGCCAGTACAGGAGGGCTGCTCTATAATTCACCCCTCCACTTT.

V and J are TRBV6-5 and TRBJ1-2; D unresolved. V lost 5 bases and J lost 6, with 13 bases in between. Germline CDR1 reads MNHEY; CDR2 reads SVGAGI. The CDR3 spans 13 residues. CDR3 amino acids: CASSDRRGDGYTF. CDR3 nucleotides: TGTGCCAGCAGTGACCGGCGTGGGGATGGCTACACCTTC.

This sequence joins TRBV6-1 and TRBJ2-6, with D unresolved. The CDR3 is made up of 13 amino acids. The germline V gene encodes CDR1 MNHNS and CDR2 SASEGT. V was pared by 7 bases and J by 2 bases, with 6 bases between. The CDR3 is CASTYTGANVLTF. CDR3 DNA: TGTGCCAGCACCTATACTGGGGCCAACGTCCTGACTTTC.

The chain couples TRBV12-5 to TRBJ2-6; D is uncertain. The CDR3 covers 14 residues. Trimming removed 5 bases from V and 0 bases from J, with 5 bases in between. Looked up from germline, CDR1 is LGHNT and CDR2 is FRNRAP. The CDR3 region has the DNA TGTGCTAGTGGTCTTAGCTCTGGGGCCAACGTCCTGACTTTC. It translates to CASGLSSGANVLTF.

This clone was detected only a few times. The chain employs TRBV11-3 and TRBJ2-1; 8 bases match TRBD2. In germline, CDR1 is SGHNT, CDR2 YENEEA. The CDR3 covers 14 residues. The V and J ends lost 6 bases and 3 bases, in that order; junction bases with no gene match: 4. CDR3 sequence reads: CASRTGTSYNEQFF. The CDR3 bases are TGTGCCAGCAGGACCGGGACTAGCTACAATGAGCAGTTCTTC.

The rearrangement uses TRBV2 and TRBJ2-3; 7 positions agree with TRBD1. CDR3 size: 14 residues. The J segment lost 4 bases and the V segment lost 7 bases, leaving 8 bases of the junction unmatched. Germline CDR1 SNHLY, CDR2 FYNNEI. CDR3 sequence reads: CASTPPDRADTQYF. CDR3 nucleotide sequence: TGTGCCAGCACACCCCCCGACAGGGCAGATACGCAGTATTTT. Supplemented by reference TRBV2 and TRBJ2-3, the full variable domain reads EPEVTQTPSHQVTQMGQEVILRCVPISNHLYFYWYRQILGQKVEFLVSFYNNEISEKSEIFDDQFSVERPDGSNFTLKIRSTKLEDSAMYFCASTPPDRADTQYFGPGTRLTVL.

This clone was counted once. The CDR3 DNA sequence: TGCGCCAGCAGCTTGAGTACAGGGGGCGGTATTCAGTACTTC. It specifies CASSLSTGGGIQYF. The chain employs TRBV5-1 and TRBJ2-4; 9 bases match TRBD1. This CDR3 has 14 residues. The J segment lost 10 bases and the V segment lost 1 base, leaving 6 bases of the junction unmatched. CDR1 SGHRS and CDR2 YFSETQ come from the germline V gene.

The rearrangement joins TRBV18 to TRBJ1-5; D unresolved. Trimming removed 6 bases from V and 1 base from J, with 16 bases in between. The germline V gene has CDR1 KGHSH and CDR2 LQKENI. The CDR3 runs to 16 residues. The CDR3, as DNA: TGTGCCAGCTCCAATTTTGAGGGAGGGAGCAATCAGCCCCAGCATTTT. This sequence encodes CASSNFEGGSNQPQHF.

The V gene is TRBV19, the J gene TRBJ1-2, with 9 nucleotides matching TRBD1. Germline CDR1 and CDR2: LNHDA and SQIVND (reference sequence). CDR3 length equals 14 residues. With 7 bases clipped from V and 4 bases from J, the junction kept 7 bases outside the gene matches. The CDR3 loop is CASTMDRGSYGYTF. As DNA, the CDR3 is TGTGCCAGTACCATGGACAGGGGTAGCTATGGCTACACCTTC.

The chain links TRBV11-2 to TRBJ2-1; D is ambiguous. CDR3 length equals 12 residues. The V end lost 1 base, the J end lost 9 bases, and 7 bases lay between the germline ends. CDR1 and CDR2 from the germline V gene are SGHAT and FQNNGV. This CDR3 reads CASSLAWGEQFF. The DNA for the CDR3 is TGTGCCAGCAGCTTAGCTTGGGGTGAGCAGTTCTTC. Full variable domain (outside the CDR3, taken from reference TRBV11-2 and TRBJ2-1): EAGVAQSPRYKIIEKRQSVAFWCNPISGHATLYWYQQILGQGPKLLIQFQNNGVVDDSQLPKDRFSAERLKGVDSTLKIQPAKLEDSAVYLCASSLAWGEQFFGPGTRLTVL.

The rearrangement links TRBV4-2 to TRBJ2-3; 8 nucleotides align to TRBD2. Germline-derived CDR1 and CDR2 are LGHNA and YNFKEQ. This CDR3 spans 18 amino acids. V trimming: 0 bases; J trimming: 1 base; junction bases outside the gene matches: 9. The CDR3 DNA follows: TGTGCCAGCAGCCAAGATTGGCGGGGGGTCACGGGCACAGATACGCAGTATTTT. It encodes CASSQDWRGVTGTDTQYF.

The J gene is TRBJ1-5, the V gene TRBV6-5, with TRBD1 identical over 8 bases. Trimming cost V 4 bases and J 0 bases; bases outside gene matches: 2. The CDR3 has 15 amino acids. Germline CDR1 reads MNHEY; CDR2 reads SVGAGI. CDR3: CASSSGQGSNQPQHF. The DNA of the CDR3 is TGTGCCAGCAGTTCCGGACAGGGTAGCAATCAGCCCCAGCATTTT.

The chain is built from TRBV6-1 and TRBJ1-3; no clear D gene. Germline-derived CDR1 and CDR2 are MNHNS and SASEGT. Trimming left V 10 bases short and J 0 bases short, with 4 bases between. The CDR3 covers 11 residues. CDR3 coding DNA: TGTGCCACCATCTCTGGAAACACCATATATTTT. Protein: CATISGNTIYF.

The CDR3: CASSFLGLTDTQYF. CDR3 in DNA: TGCGCCAGCAGCTTTTTGGGGTTAACAGATACGCAGTATTTT. The chain uses TRBV5-1 and TRBJ2-3; D remains unclear. The V and J ends lost 2 bases and 3 bases respectively, with 10 bases between them. Germline-derived CDR1 and CDR2 are SGHRS and YFSETQ. The CDR3 is 14 residues long.

V is TRBV7-9 and J is TRBJ2-2; D not resolved. Germline loops: CDR1 SEHNR, CDR2 FQNEAQ (reference sequence). The V and J ends lost 5 bases and 7 bases respectively, with 8 bases between them. The CDR3 totals 12 residues. This CDR3 reads CASSHLYGELFF. CDR3 DNA: TGTGCCAGCAGCCATTTATACGGGGAGCTGTTTTTT.

The chain is built from TRBV25-1 and TRBJ2-6; 9 bases match TRBD1. Germline V gene sequence: CDR1 MGHDK, CDR2 SYGVNS. There are 18 residues in the CDR3. With V trimmed by 3 bases and J by 1 base, 7 bases remained unmatched. CDR3 DNA: TGTGCCAGCAGTGACGCTAGGACAGGGGTGTCTGGGGCCAACGTCCTGACTTTC. It is translated as CASSDARTGVSGANVLTF.

V usage is TRBV18 and J usage is TRBJ2-1, with 9 bases aligning to TRBD2. This CDR3 is built from 18 residues. CDR1 and CDR2 (germline): KGHSH, LQKENI. Losses at the gene ends were 2 bases for V and 4 bases for J; bases not matched to a gene: 12. CDR3 nucleotide sequence: TGTGCCAGCTCACCATGGGTGGTTAGCGGGGGACAATACAATGAGCAGTTCTTC. As protein: CASSPWVVSGGQYNEQFF.

CDR3 in amino acids: CASRRTGPNTEAFF. DNA for the CDR3: TGTGCCAGCAGACGGACAGGGCCGAACACTGAAGCTTTCTTT. V is TRBV2 and J is TRBJ1-1; TRBD1 agrees at 8 bases. CDR1 SNHLY and CDR2 FYNNEI come from the germline V gene. The CDR3 sequence is 14 residues long. The ends lost 6 bases at V and 1 base at J; junction bases unmatched: 4.

This sequence joins TRBV6-1 and TRBJ2-1, with D tentatively TRBD2 (5 bases). V was shortened by 6 bases and J by 9 bases, with 21 bases between the two germline ends. The CDR3 covers 15 residues. Germline V gene lookup returns CDR1 MNHNS and CDR2 SASEGT. The CDR3 loop reads CASSRGAGSPSEQFF. CDR3 nucleotide sequence: TGTGCCAGCAGCCGGGGAGCCGGGTCCCCCAGTGAGCAGTTCTTC.

J is TRBJ2-7 and V is TRBV6-6; D is possibly TRBD1 or TRBD2 (5 bases each). The CDR3 loop spans 15 amino acids. CDR1 is MNHNY, CDR2 SVGAGI, per germline (reference sequence). Trimming took off 6 bases at V and 1 base at J, with 16 bases between the two ends. CDR3 amino acids: CASSPGHGSSYEQYF. CDR3 nucleotides: TGTGCCAGCAGCCCGGGGCACGGCAGTTCCTACGAGCAGTACTTC.

The gene calls are TRBV9 and TRBJ2-2; D perhaps matches TRBD2 (6 bases). The germline V and J ends were trimmed by 0 bases and 0 bases, with 12 bases remaining between them. This CDR3 contains 17 residues. Looked up from germline, CDR1 is SGDLS and CDR2 is YYNGEE. CDR3 nucleotide sequence: TGTGCCAGCAGCGTAGTGGGCGGGACCGCGAACACCGGGGAGCTGTTTTTT. Protein sequence: CASSVVGGTANTGELFF.

The chain links TRBV2 to TRBJ1-1; D unclear. The CDR3 has 15 amino acids. V was cut by 0 bases and J by 4 bases, with 12 bases left in between. The germline V gene has CDR1 SNHLY and CDR2 FYNNEI. The CDR3 region is CASSEARGSGTEAFF. In DNA, the CDR3 is TGTGCCAGCAGTGAAGCGCGAGGGTCGGGCACTGAAGCTTTCTTT.

V gene TRBV10-3 combines with J gene TRBJ1-5; D perhaps matches TRBD1 (6 bases). Germline V lookup: CDR1 ENHRY, CDR2 SYGVKD. CDR3 length: 15 residues. V was clipped by 6 bases and J by 4 bases, with 16 bases between them. CDR3 amino acids: CAISEGDTKNQPQHF. The CDR3 DNA reads as TGTGCCATCAGCGAGGGGGACACCAAAAATCAGCCCCAGCATTTT.